One and the same sample provided the 31 T cell receptor beta chains below, sequenced in a study of OX40 agonist ivuxolimab in advanced cancers. Using immunoSEQ multiplex PCR, the repertoire was profiled, and TCRdb retains in-frame clones only, with some absent. The table records 60,000 or so clones, over 80% of them present only once. Specimen: CD4+ or CD8+ T cells sorted from blood, collected in a trial of the OX40 agonist ivuxolimab. All receptors derive from an adult with an advanced solid tumor such as melanoma, head and neck, liver or kidney cancer.

This clone was observed a few times. V gene TRBV15 combines with J gene TRBJ1-4; D is uncertain. Deletions cut 0 bases from V and 5 bases from J, with 4 bases between. Looked up from germline, CDR1 is LNHNV and CDR2 is YYDKDF (reference sequence). The CDR3 is made up of 13 amino acids. This CDR3 reads CATSRDGNEKLFF. The CDR3 region has the DNA TGTGCCACCAGCAGAGACGGAAATGAAAAACTGTTTTTT.

The chain recombines TRBV11-2 with TRBJ1-5; D is uncertain. The CDR3 extends over 18 amino acids. Germline-derived CDR1 and CDR2 are SGHAT and FQNNGV. Trimming stripped 5 bases from V and 0 bases from J, with 20 bases between. This CDR3 reads CASSGLGSGEGSNQPQHF. In DNA form, the CDR3 reads TGTGCCAGCAGCGGCCTGGGTTCTGGGGAGGGTAGCAATCAGCCCCAGCATTTT.

This chain connects TRBV5-5 to TRBJ2-3, with 7 nucleotides matching TRBD2. V lost 0 bases and J lost 1; bases outside the gene matches: 2. Per the germline V gene, CDR1 is SGHKS and CDR2 is YYEKEE (reference sequence). This CDR3 region has 15 residues. The CDR3 nucleotides read TGTGCCAGCAGCTTGGCTAGCGGACGCACAGATACGCAGTATTTT. It codes for CASSLASGRTDTQYF. The full variable domain, rest sourced from reference TRBV5-5 and TRBJ2-3, is DAGVTQSPTHLIKTRGQQVTLRCSPISGHKSVSWYQQVLGQGPQFIFQYYEKEERGRGNFPDRFSARQFPNYSSELNVNALLLGDSALYLCASSLASGRTDTQYFGPGTRLTVL.

The chain carries TRBV2 and TRBJ1-5; D ambiguous. This CDR3 has 15 amino acids. Germline CDR1 is SNHLY and CDR2 is FYNNEI. V shed 6 bases and J shed 0 bases, with 12 bases lying between them. For the CDR3, the DNA is TGTGCCAGCAGATTAACGCGGGATAGCAATCAGCCCCAGCATTTT. This sequence encodes CASRLTRDSNQPQHF.

CDR3 sequence (DNA): TGCGCCAGCAGCCAAGATCACCGGGACCTGCCGTACGAGCAGTACTTC. Its translation: CASSQDHRDLPYEQYF. The rearrangement links TRBV4-1 to TRBJ2-7; either TRBD1 or TRBD2 may supply D (5 bases each). Germline V lookup: CDR1 MGHRA, CDR2 YSYEKL. Trimming cost V 0 bases and J 4 bases, with 16 bases left between them. The CDR3 loop spans 16 amino acids.

The chain couples TRBV7-2 to TRBJ2-3, with D perhaps matching TRBD2 (6 bases). The CDR3 sequence is 16 residues long. V lost 5 bases and J 2 bases, leaving 17 bases between the germline ends. The germline V gene has CDR1 SGHTA and CDR2 FQGNSA. The CDR3 DNA follows: TGTGCCAGCAGCGTCACCGGGACTCACCCCACAGATACGCAGTATTTT. It codes for CASSVTGTHPTDTQYF.

This clone was seen just once. The rearrangement links TRBV11-3 to TRBJ2-1; 9 bases are shared with TRBD1. With V trimmed by 2 bases and J by 4 bases, 6 bases remained unmatched. Germline CDR1 reads SGHNT; CDR2 reads YENEEA. The CDR3 covers 16 residues. The CDR3 spells CASSLLSGTGYNEQFF. As DNA, the CDR3 is TGTGCCAGCAGCTTACTCTCCGGGACAGGGTACAATGAGCAGTTCTTC.

The chain is built from TRBV13 and TRBJ2-5; weak D call: TRBD2 (7 bases). Trimming shortened V by 4 bases and J by 2 bases, and 11 bases separated the two germline ends. The germline CDR1 and CDR2 sequences are PRHDT and FYEKMQ (reference sequence). CDR3 length: 14 amino acids. The CDR3 coding sequence is TGTGCCAGCAGCTGGGGGGGCAGACAAGAGACCCAGTACTTC. Amino acid sequence: CASSWGGRQETQYF.

The rearrangement joins TRBV5-6 to TRBJ2-5; D is undetermined. The J call is uncertain, as TRBJ2-7 better fits the DNA end. The CDR3 spans 13 residues. Germline V gene sequence: CDR1 SGHDT, CDR2 YYEEEE. Here the CDR3 DNA reads TGTGCCAGCAGCTCCCGAGGATCCTACGAGCAGTACTTC. This encodes CASSSRGSYEQYF.

The chain carries TRBV29-1 and TRBJ1-1; TRBD1 might be the D (6 bases). Germline-derived CDR1 and CDR2 are SQVTM and ANQGSEA. Trimming removed 6 bases from V and 5 bases from J, with 19 bases in between. The CDR3 is 14 amino acids. In DNA form, the CDR3 reads TGCAGCGTGGCCCCACAGGGTGGGGGGACTGAAGCTTTCTTT. Protein sequence: CSVAPQGGGTEAFF.

The genes are TRBV7-9 and TRBJ1-1, with 7 bases matching TRBD1. V lost 1 base to trimming and J lost 5 bases; unmatched junction nucleotides: 7. CDR1 and CDR2 from the germline V gene are SEHNR and FQNEAQ (reference sequence). The CDR3 loop spans 15 amino acids. The CDR3 loop is CASSLEISTGTEAFF. In DNA form, the CDR3 reads TGTGCCAGCAGCTTAGAGATCTCGACAGGGACTGAAGCTTTCTTT.

The V call is TRBV10-2, the J call TRBJ2-7; D unclear. The CDR3 sequence is 13 residues long. Germline lookup yields CDR1 WSHSY and CDR2 SAAADI. Trimming took off 2 bases at V and 2 bases at J, with 7 bases between the two ends. CDR3: CASSESGTYEQYF. The CDR3 DNA is TGCGCCAGCAGTGAGAGTGGGACCTACGAGCAGTACTTC.

The chain links TRBV7-9 to TRBJ1-2; no clear D. Trimming left V 4 bases short and J 8 bases short, with 14 bases between. The CDR3 is made up of 13 amino acids. Germline CDR1 and CDR2: SEHNR and FQNEAQ (reference sequence). CDR3 region: CASSSTLGGGYTF. CDR3 coding DNA: TGTGCCAGCAGCTCGACTTTGGGAGGAGGCTACACCTTC.

The V call is TRBV27, the J call TRBJ1-4; D is uncertain. V was cut by 2 bases and J by 8 bases, with 12 bases left in between. This CDR3 is built from 14 residues. The germline V gene has CDR1 MNHEY and CDR2 SMNVEV (reference sequence). CDR3 region: CASSLSVREEKLFF. The CDR3 DNA reads as TGTGCCAGCAGTTTAAGTGTCCGGGAGGAAAAACTGTTTTTT.

The genes are TRBV5-1 and TRBJ2-1, with D perhaps matching TRBD1 or TRBD2 (5 bases each). The CDR3 totals 14 residues. Trimming removed 3 bases from V and 7 bases from J, with 14 bases in between. Germline-derived CDR1 and CDR2 are SGHRS and YFSETQ. Written as DNA, the CDR3 is TGCGCCAGCAGCTGGGCGGGCAACAGGAATGAGCAGTTCTTC. Encoded protein: CASSWAGNRNEQFF. Based on the CDR3 plus reference TRBV5-1 and TRBJ2-1, the full variable domain is KAGVTQTPRYLIKTRGQQVTLSCSPISGHRSVSWYQQTPGQGLQFLFEYFSETQRNKGNFPGRFSGRQFSNSRSEMNVSTLELGDSALYLCASSWAGNRNEQFFGPGTRLTVL.

The CDR3 region has the DNA TGTGCCAGCAGCGTCACAGGGTACAATGAGCAGTTCTTC. Amino acids: CASSVTGYNEQFF. The chain joins TRBV11-3 to TRBJ2-1; a weak D match, TRBD1 (6 bases). The CDR3 runs 13 residues. V was cut by 5 bases and J by 4 bases, with 9 bases left in between. Germline assignment: CDR1 SGHNT and CDR2 YENEEA.

The chain employs TRBV2 and TRBJ2-1; TRBD2 might be the D (6 bases). The CDR3 consists of 13 residues. V was clipped by 6 bases and J by 3 bases, with 9 bases between them. Germline V gives CDR1 SNHLY, CDR2 FYNNEI. The CDR3 loop reads CASRAGYYNEQFF. The CDR3 region has the DNA TGTGCCAGCAGGGCGGGGTACTACAATGAGCAGTTCTTC.

In this sample, this clone turned up once. One end of the junction does not line up with germline, which may come from a read error. The V call is TRBV5-6, the J call TRBJ2-5; D gene uncertain. Germline V gene sequence: CDR1 SGHDT, CDR2 YYEEEE. The CDR3 runs to 11 residues. CDR3 bases: TGTGCCAGCGGCTTGAGAGAGACCCAGTACTTC. This codes for CASGLRETQYF.

The chain couples TRBV5-1 to TRBJ2-3, with 7 bases aligning to TRBD2. The ends lost 4 bases at V and 0 bases at J; junction bases unmatched: 5. The CDR3 is 15 residues long. The V gene's germline CDR1 is SGHRS and CDR2 YFSETQ. The CDR3 bases are TGCGCCAGCAGCGCAGGACTAGGGAGCACAGATACGCAGTATTTT. It translates to CASSAGLGSTDTQYF.

The rearrangement uses TRBV14 and TRBJ2-7; D is unclear. The CDR3 contains 14 residues. V lost 4 bases and J lost 5, with 15 bases in between. The germline gives CDR1 SGHDN, CDR2 FVKESK. CDR3 amino acids: CASSLRHGQNEQYF. The CDR3 DNA is TGTGCCAGCAGCCTCAGACATGGCCAAAACGAGCAGTACTTC.

This chain uses TRBV5-6 with TRBJ2-2, with 9 bases aligning to TRBD2. Germline CDR1 SGHDT, CDR2 YYEEEE. V shed 4 bases and J 0 bases; nucleotides not matched to a gene: 4. This CDR3 is built from 16 residues. The CDR3 reads CASSPIAGANTGELFF. DNA for the CDR3: TGTGCCAGCAGCCCTATAGCGGGAGCGAACACCGGGGAGCTGTTTTTT.

V usage is TRBV5-6 and J usage is TRBJ2-6; D gene unclear. The V and J ends lost 5 bases and 0 bases respectively, with 9 bases between them. This CDR3 comprises 15 residues. CDR1 is SGHDT and CDR2 is YYEEEE in the germline V gene. The CDR3 DNA follows: TGTGCCAGCAGTTACGTCAGCTCTGGGGCCAACGTCCTGACTTTC. Encoded protein: CASSYVSSGANVLTF.

The genes are TRBV7-2 and TRBJ2-7, with 7 bases lining up with TRBD2. This CDR3 is 14 amino acids long. Germline loops: CDR1 SGHTA, CDR2 FQGNSA. The V gene end was trimmed by 0 bases and the J gene end by 2 bases; junction bases not matched to a gene: 1. CDR3 coding DNA: TGTGCCAGCAGCTTAGCGGGGGGGACCTACGAGCAGTACTTC. It translates to CASSLAGGTYEQYF.

V usage is TRBV7-9 and J usage is TRBJ2-7; weak D call: TRBD2 (6 bases). V gave up 5 bases and J gave up 4 bases, with 9 bases separating them. Germline V gives CDR1 SEHNR, CDR2 FQNEAQ (reference sequence). The CDR3 has 12 amino acids. This chain's CDR3 is CASSPGLYEQYF. CDR3 nucleotides: TGTGCCAGCAGCCCGGGACTTTACGAGCAGTACTTC. The whole variable domain, remainder taken from reference TRBV7-9 and TRBJ2-7, is DTGVSQNPRHKITKRGQNVTFRCDPISEHNRLYWYRQTLGQGPEFLTYFQNEAQLEKSRLLSDRFSAERPKGSFSTLEIQRTEQGDSAMYLCASSPGLYEQYFGPGTRLTVT.

This clone occurred once. The gene calls are TRBV28 and TRBJ2-2; 8 bases fit TRBD1. The length of the CDR3 is 19 residues. Trimming took 1 base from V and 0 from J; bases not matched to a gene: 10. CDR1 is MDHEN and CDR2 is SYDVKM in the germline V gene. CDR3 bases: TGTGCCAGCAGTTTATCCGGGACAGGAAAGTTCGCGAACACCGGGGAGCTGTTTTTT. Amino acids: CASSLSGTGKFANTGELFF.

The chain uses TRBV4-2 and TRBJ2-5; TRBD1 agrees at 7 bases. The CDR3 extends over 15 amino acids. J lost 4 bases, V lost 4 bases, and 9 bases had no gene match. Germline values: CDR1 LGHNA, CDR2 YNFKEQ. The CDR3 loop reads CASSRKTGAGETQYF. The CDR3 DNA sequence: TGTGCCAGCAGCCGGAAAACAGGGGCGGGAGAGACCCAGTACTTC.

The chain combines TRBV5-1 with TRBJ1-2, with D possibly matching TRBD1 (6 bases). Looked up from germline, CDR1 is SGHRS and CDR2 is YFSETQ. With 0 bases removed from V and 6 bases from J, the gap between germline ends came to 15 bases. The CDR3 covers 15 residues. The CDR3 sequence: CASSLAGPGADGYTF. CDR3 in DNA: TGCGCCAGCAGCTTGGCCGGGCCAGGGGCGGATGGCTACACCTTC.

J is TRBJ2-7 and V is TRBV7-9, with D perhaps matching TRBD1 (6 bases). The germline V gene has CDR1 SEHNR and CDR2 FQNEAQ (reference sequence). V lost 4 bases and J 0 bases, leaving 16 bases between the germline ends. This CDR3 region has 16 residues. The CDR3 nucleotides read TGTGCCAGCAGCTCCCACCGGACAGCGACCTCCTACGAGCAGTACTTC. Residues: CASSSHRTATSYEQYF.

The chain combines TRBV4-2 with TRBJ1-4; 8 bases map to TRBD1. The ends lost 5 bases at V and 3 bases at J; junction bases unmatched: 8. This CDR3 spans 16 amino acids. Per germline, CDR1 LGHNA and CDR2 YNFKEQ. This CDR3 reads CASSGRDRRPNEKLFF. The CDR3 DNA follows: TGTGCCAGCAGCGGAAGGGACAGGCGGCCTAATGAAAAACTGTTTTTT.

This chain links TRBV2 with TRBJ2-7; 7 nucleotides line up with TRBD1. Germline-derived CDR1 and CDR2 are SNHLY and FYNNEI. J gave up 3 bases and V 5 bases, and 7 bases lay outside the gene matches. The CDR3 is made up of 14 amino acids. As DNA, the CDR3 is TGTGCCAGCAGTTCGACAGGGCCTATCTACGAGCAGTACTTC. Translating it yields CASSSTGPIYEQYF.

The chain has TRBV5-1 and TRBJ2-3, with a weak D call TRBD2 (6 bases). V gave up 0 bases and J gave up 1 base, with 12 bases separating them. This CDR3 is built from 16 residues. Looked up from germline, CDR1 is SGHRS and CDR2 is YFSETQ. DNA for the CDR3: TGCGCCAGCAGCTTGGTGCCGGGAGCGGGCACAGATACGCAGTATTTT. This codes for CASSLVPGAGTDTQYF.